This T cell receptor beta chain was identified during a study of OX40 agonist ivuxolimab in advanced cancers. Study overall: Every patient in dose escalation had hepatocellular carcinoma, melanoma, renal cell or head and neck cancer. Age averaged approximately 60 years (range about 23 to 85), and just over 80% were male.

Using immunoSEQ multiplex PCR, the repertoire was profiled, and TCRdb retains in-frame clones only, with some absent. This table has some 81,000 clones, 70% to 90% appearing once. Notes on the study in general: CD4+ and CD8+ T cells in blood underwent clonal expansion by week 6 at 0.1 to 3.0 mg/kg.

Blood sampling was done at baseline, cycle 4 day 1, and cycle 7 day 1. V lost 2 bases to trimming and J lost 7 bases, with 18 bases between them. Germline V gene lookup returns CDR1 SGHRS and CDR2 YFSETQ. The CDR3 has 16 amino acids. Regarding this clone: Its antigen is currently unknown.

This chain links TRBV5-1 with TRBJ2-2; possible D gene TRBD1, 6 bases. The clonotype was recovered from an adult with an advanced solid tumor such as melanoma, head and neck, liver or kidney cancer. The sequencing here drew on CD4+ or CD8+ T cells sorted from blood, taken in a trial of the OX40 agonist ivuxolimab. CDR3 in amino acids: CASSLDVTGYGGELFF. Written as DNA, the CDR3 is TGCGCCAGCAGCTTAGATGTAACAGGGTATGGCGGGGAGCTGTTTTTT.